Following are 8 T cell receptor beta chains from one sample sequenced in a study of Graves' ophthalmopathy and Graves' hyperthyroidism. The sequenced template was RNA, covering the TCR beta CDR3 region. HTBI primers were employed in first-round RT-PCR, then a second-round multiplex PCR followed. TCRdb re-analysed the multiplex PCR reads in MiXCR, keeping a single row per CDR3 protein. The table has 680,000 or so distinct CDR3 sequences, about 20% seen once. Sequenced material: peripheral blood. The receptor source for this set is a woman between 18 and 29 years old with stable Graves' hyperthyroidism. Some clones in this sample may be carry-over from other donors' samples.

The CDR3 reads CAWSASDRGQGYTF. The CDR3 DNA follows: TGTGCCTGGAGTGCATCGGACAGGGGGCAGGGCTACACCTTC. The chain has TRBV30 and TRBJ1-2; the match to TRBD1 covers 11 bases. With V trimmed by 1 base and J by 8 bases, 6 bases remained unmatched. The CDR3 extends over 14 amino acids. CDR1 is GTSNPN and CDR2 is SVGIG in the germline V gene (reference sequence).

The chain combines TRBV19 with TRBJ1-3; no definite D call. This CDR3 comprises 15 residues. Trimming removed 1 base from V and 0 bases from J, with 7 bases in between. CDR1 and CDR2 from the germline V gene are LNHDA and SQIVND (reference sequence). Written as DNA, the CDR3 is TGTGCCAGTAGTATAGCAGGAAGCTCTGGAAACACCATATATTTT. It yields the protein CASSIAGSSGNTIYF.

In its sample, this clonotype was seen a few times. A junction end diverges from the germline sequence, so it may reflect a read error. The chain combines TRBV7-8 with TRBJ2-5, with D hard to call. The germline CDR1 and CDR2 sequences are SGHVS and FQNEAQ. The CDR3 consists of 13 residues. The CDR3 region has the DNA TGCGCCAGCAGCAAAGGTGTCTTAGAGACCCAGTACTTC. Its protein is CASSKGVLETQYF.

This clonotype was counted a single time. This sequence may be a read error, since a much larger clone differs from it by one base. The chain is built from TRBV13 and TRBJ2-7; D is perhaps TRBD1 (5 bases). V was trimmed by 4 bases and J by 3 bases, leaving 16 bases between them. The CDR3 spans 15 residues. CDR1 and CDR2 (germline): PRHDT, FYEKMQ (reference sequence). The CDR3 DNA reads TGTGCCAGCAGCTCCCGCCAGCAGGGATTCTACGAGCAGTACTTC. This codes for CASSSRQQGFYEQYF.

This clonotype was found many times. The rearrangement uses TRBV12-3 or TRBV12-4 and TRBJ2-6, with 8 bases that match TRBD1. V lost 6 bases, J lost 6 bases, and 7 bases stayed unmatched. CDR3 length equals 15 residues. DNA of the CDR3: TGTGCCAGCAGCCCCACAGGGGGAGTGGCCAACGTCCTGACTTTC. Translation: CASSPTGGVANVLTF.

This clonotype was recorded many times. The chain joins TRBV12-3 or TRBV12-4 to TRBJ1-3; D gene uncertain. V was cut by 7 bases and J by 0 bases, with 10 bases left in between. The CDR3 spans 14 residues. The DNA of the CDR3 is TGTGCCAGCAAGACTGGCCCCTCTGGAAACACCATATATTTT. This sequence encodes CASKTGPSGNTIYF.

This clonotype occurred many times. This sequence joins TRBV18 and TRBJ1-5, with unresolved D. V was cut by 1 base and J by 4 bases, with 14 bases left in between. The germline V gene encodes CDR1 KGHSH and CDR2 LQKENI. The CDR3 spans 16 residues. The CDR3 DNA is TGTGCCAGCTCACCACGTACCGGGCAGAGTAATCAGCCCCAGCATTTT. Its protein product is CASSPRTGQSNQPQHF.

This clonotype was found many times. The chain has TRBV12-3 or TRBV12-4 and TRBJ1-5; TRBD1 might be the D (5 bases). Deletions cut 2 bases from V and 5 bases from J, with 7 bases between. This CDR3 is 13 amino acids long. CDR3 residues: CASSLMTDQPQHF. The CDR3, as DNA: TGTGCCAGCAGTTTAATGACAGATCAGCCCCAGCATTTT.